The 30 T cell receptor beta chains below come from one sample, sequenced in a study of blood T cell repertoires in COVID-19. Some clones are missing from TCRdb's copy, which holds only in-frame ones; the method was immunoSEQ multiplex PCR. The table shows roughly 250,000 clones, with about 85% occurring only once. Material for sequencing was peripheral blood. The receptors derive from an older woman with active or convalescent COVID-19.

Here the CDR3 reads CASGGTGGSPLHF. The CDR3 bases are TGTGCCAGCGGGGGCACGGGAGGTTCACCCCTCCACTTT. The V call is TRBV6-6, the J call TRBJ1-6; D possibly corresponds to TRBD1 (6 bases). The germline CDR1 and CDR2 sequences are MNHNY and SVGAGI (reference sequence). The CDR3 has 13 residues. Trimming left V 8 bases short and J 9 bases short, with 14 bases between.

V is TRBV11-3 and J is TRBJ2-3, with TRBD2 identical over 13 bases. J lost 1 base, V lost 3 bases, and 7 bases had no gene match. CDR1 is SGHNT, CDR2 YENEEA, per germline. CDR3 length equals 18 residues. This CDR3 is CASSLWTSGRGGTDTQYF. The DNA for the CDR3 is TGTGCCAGCAGCTTGTGGACTAGCGGGAGAGGTGGCACAGATACGCAGTATTTT. Using reference TRBV11-3 and TRBJ2-3 for the parts outside the CDR3, the full variable domain is EAGVVQSPRYKIIEKKQPVAFWCNPISGHNTLYWYLQNLGQGPELLIRYENEEAVDDSQLPKDRFSAERLKGVDSTLKIQPAELGDSAVYLCASSLWTSGRGGTDTQYFGPGTRLTVL.

This chain uses TRBV28 with TRBJ2-7; TRBD1 aligns across 7 bases. Per the germline V gene, CDR1 is MDHEN and CDR2 is SYDVKM. The CDR3 is 16 residues long. V was clipped by 2 bases and J by 2 bases; unmatched bases: 9. CDR3 sequence reads: CASSLQRGQQAYEQYF. CDR3 nucleotides: TGTGCCAGCAGTTTACAAAGGGGACAGCAAGCCTACGAGCAGTACTTC.

This sequence joins TRBV7-6 and TRBJ2-3, with D tentatively TRBD1 (6 bases). The ends were cut back, 5 bases at V and 3 bases at J, with 15 bases in the middle. Looked up from germline, CDR1 is SGHVS and CDR2 is FNYEAQ. The CDR3 runs to 15 residues. The CDR3 spells CASSARTAFTDTQYF. The CDR3 bases are TGTGCCAGCAGCGCCCGGACAGCCTTTACAGATACGCAGTATTTT.

The V gene is TRBV3-1 (or the pseudogene TRBV3-2), the J gene TRBJ2-6; weak D call: TRBD1 (5 bases). This CDR3 is built from 16 residues. V was pared by 4 bases and J by 4 bases, with 14 bases between. The germline CDR1 and CDR2 sequences are LGHDT and YNNKEL (reference sequence). CDR3 amino acids: CASSPSGRVGANVLTF. Written as DNA, the CDR3 is TGTGCCAGCAGCCCCTCTGGCAGGGTAGGGGCCAACGTCCTGACTTTC.

The chain uses TRBV30 and TRBJ1-1, with no clear D. Trimming cost V 2 bases and J 5 bases, with 15 bases left between them. From germline, CDR1 is GTSNPN and CDR2 SVGIG (reference sequence). This CDR3 comprises 14 residues. As DNA, the CDR3 is TGTGCCTGGAGTAGGACGGACTATGGGACTGAAGCTTTCTTT. Translating it yields CAWSRTDYGTEAFF.

The chain carries TRBV28 and TRBJ1-5; TRBD1 matches 9 bases. The CDR3 covers 15 residues. Trimming at V came to 6 bases and at J to 2 bases, leaving 5 bases not matched to a gene. Germline V lookup: CDR1 MDHEN, CDR2 SYDVKM. CDR3 bases: TGTGCCAGCAGATACACAGGGGGCGGCAATCAGCCCCAGCATTTT. The encoded protein is CASRYTGGGNQPQHF.

The chain carries TRBV3-1 (or the pseudogene TRBV3-2) and TRBJ2-2; TRBD2 aligns across 15 bases. With 0 bases clipped from V and 3 bases from J, the junction kept 5 bases outside the gene matches. Germline CDR1 is LGHDT and CDR2 is YNNKEL (reference sequence). The CDR3 covers 19 residues. The CDR3 region has the DNA TGTGCCAGCAGCCAAGATCTTGGACTAGCGGGGGGGCACACCGGGGAGCTGTTTTTT. Its translation: CASSQDLGLAGGHTGELFF.

The chain joins TRBV18 to TRBJ2-3; D unresolved. Germline lookup yields CDR1 KGHSH and CDR2 LQKENI. The V and J ends lost 6 bases and 5 bases respectively, with 6 bases between them. The CDR3 loop spans 11 amino acids. CDR3 loop: CASSPRDTQYF. Written as DNA, the CDR3 is TGTGCCAGCTCCCCGCGAGATACGCAGTATTTT.

The chain combines TRBV18 with TRBJ2-1; 7 bases agree with TRBD1. Trimming took 6 bases from V and 4 from J; bases not matched to a gene: 3. CDR3 size: 13 residues. Germline loops: CDR1 KGHSH, CDR2 LQKENI. In DNA, the CDR3 is TGTGCCAGCTCCTCGGACAGGTACAATGAGCAGTTCTTC. Its translation: CASSSDRYNEQFF.

V usage is TRBV28 and J usage is TRBJ2-1, with a possible D match to TRBD2 (6 bases). V dropped 6 bases and J dropped 3 bases, with 12 bases sitting between them. The CDR3 totals 14 residues. The germline CDR1 and CDR2 sequences are MDHEN and SYDVKM. CDR3 sequence reads: CASSQEGHYNEQFF. As DNA, the CDR3 is TGTGCCAGCAGCCAGGAGGGTCACTACAATGAGCAGTTCTTC.

The chain uses TRBV6-5 and TRBJ1-3, with D unclear. Germline V gene sequence: CDR1 MNHEY, CDR2 SVGAGI. This CDR3 contains 16 residues. The germline V and J ends were trimmed by 0 bases and 0 bases, with 9 bases remaining between them. The CDR3 sequence is CASSYSSLSSGNTIYF. CDR3 coding DNA: TGTGCCAGCAGTTACTCCTCACTGAGCTCTGGAAACACCATATATTTT.

DNA for the CDR3: TGTGCCAGCATAACCGGGACATACTACCATAATTCACCCCTCCACTTT. This gives the protein CASITGTYYHNSPLHF. The chain is built from TRBV25-1 and TRBJ1-6; a possible D gene is TRBD1 (6 bases). The CDR3 is 16 residues long. The V end was cut by 7 bases, the J end by 5 bases, with 18 bases between. The germline gives CDR1 MGHDK, CDR2 SYGVNS. Full variable domain (remainder filled in from reference TRBV25-1 and TRBJ1-6): EADIYQTPRYLVIGTGKKITLECSQTMGHDKMYWYQQDPGMELHLIHYSYGVNSTEKGDLSSESTVSRIRTEHFPLTLESARPSHTSQYLCASITGTYYHNSPLHFGNGTRLTVT.

The genes are TRBV7-9 and TRBJ1-1, with 7 bases identical to TRBD1. The CDR3 is made up of 14 amino acids. J gave up 7 bases and V 1 base, and 6 bases lay outside the gene matches. Germline V gene sequence: CDR1 SEHNR, CDR2 FQNEAQ (reference sequence). CDR3 sequence: CASSLEAGGIEAFF. DNA of the CDR3: TGTGCCAGCAGCTTAGAGGCAGGGGGGATTGAAGCTTTCTTT. The variable domain in full, with the rest retrieved from reference TRBV7-9 and TRBJ1-1, is DTGVSQNPRHKITKRGQNVTFRCDPISEHNRLYWYRQTLGQGPEFLTYFQNEAQLEKSRLLSDRFSAERPKGSFSTLEIQRTEQGDSAMYLCASSLEAGGIEAFFGQGTRLTVV.

This chain connects TRBV24-1 to TRBJ2-3; TRBD1 aligns across 9 bases. The CDR3 sequence is 17 residues long. Losses at the gene ends were 4 bases for V and 4 bases for J; bases not matched to a gene: 11. The germline V gene encodes CDR1 KGHDR and CDR2 SFDVKD. In DNA, the CDR3 is TGTGCCACCAGTGACCCTGGGACAGGGCCCCGCCCAGATACGCAGTATTTT. Translated: CATSDPGTGPRPDTQYF.

The CDR3 DNA is TGTGCCAGCAGCTTAGAGTCGCACAGAAGGGGAAAACTGTTTTTT. Protein sequence: CASSLESHRRGKLFF. This sequence joins TRBV7-6 and TRBJ1-4, with D perhaps matching TRBD1 (5 bases). Germline CDR1 SGHVS, CDR2 FNYEAQ. CDR3 size: 15 residues. Trimming took off 1 base at V and 10 bases at J, with 16 bases between the two ends.

On this clone: Within the sample, other DNA sequences also encode this same CDR3. The chain uses TRBV3-1 (or the pseudogene TRBV3-2) and TRBJ2-3; the D gene is possibly TRBD2 (6 bases). The CDR3 runs 13 residues. V lost 7 bases and J 1 base, leaving 9 bases between the germline ends. CDR1 and CDR2 (germline): LGHDT, YNNKEL (reference sequence). CDR3 in DNA: TGTGCCAGCACCTCGGGGGGCACAGATACGCAGTATTTT. Translated: CASTSGGTDTQYF.

The V call is TRBV29-1, the J call TRBJ1-3; 7 bases are a match to TRBD1. The V and J ends lost 2 bases and 4 bases, in that order; junction bases with no gene match: 5. CDR3 size: 14 residues. The V gene's germline CDR1 is SQVTM and CDR2 ANQGSEA. CDR3 sequence (DNA): TGCAGCGTTGAATTGGGACAGCTAGGAAACACCATATATTTT. Translated, it gives CSVELGQLGNTIYF.

This chain joins TRBV3-1 (or the pseudogene TRBV3-2) and TRBJ1-6; 7 bases align to TRBD1. Germline V gene data show CDR1 as LGHDT and CDR2 as YNNKEL (reference sequence). The CDR3 has 15 residues. J was trimmed by 9 bases and V by 4 bases; bases with no gene match: 9. DNA for the CDR3: TGTGCCAGCAGCCTTAAATCGGGACAGATTTCACCCCTCCACTTT. Amino acid sequence: CASSLKSGQISPLHF.

The genes are TRBV7-8 and TRBJ1-2; TRBD1 might be the D (6 bases). CDR1 SGHVS and CDR2 FQNEAQ come from the germline V gene. The CDR3 covers 15 residues. Trimming took off 4 bases at V and 8 bases at J, with 20 bases between the two ends. CDR3 bases: TGTGCCAGCAGCTCAATCCTCGGGACAAGTGGCGGCTACACCTTC. Its protein is CASSSILGTSGGYTF.

J is TRBJ2-1 and V is TRBV27, with 7 bases that match TRBD2. The CDR3 runs 14 residues. Germline CDR1 MNHEY, CDR2 SMNVEV (reference sequence). Trimming at V came to 5 bases and at J to 7 bases, leaving 8 bases not matched to a gene. CDR3 DNA sequence: TGTGCCAGCAGTACTAGCGCAACGTGGAATGAGCAGTTCTTC. Translating gives CASSTSATWNEQFF.

This chain links TRBV5-1 with TRBJ1-3; D might be TRBD1 (5 bases). Germline lookup yields CDR1 SGHRS and CDR2 YFSETQ. V was clipped by 2 bases and J by 0 bases, with 12 bases between them. The CDR3 has 16 residues. CDR3 region: CASSFTDISSGNTIYF. In nucleotides, the CDR3 is TGCGCCAGCAGCTTTACGGACATCTCCTCTGGAAACACCATATATTTT. Together with reference TRBV5-1 and TRBJ1-3, the CDR3 gives the full variable domain: KAGVTQTPRYLIKTRGQQVTLSCSPISGHRSVSWYQQTPGQGLQFLFEYFSETQRNKGNFPGRFSGRQFSNSRSEMNVSTLELGDSALYLCASSFTDISSGNTIYFGEGSWLTVV.

The J gene is TRBJ1-1, the V gene TRBV5-4; D is unresolved. Germline CDR1 and CDR2: SGHNT and YYREEE (reference sequence). The CDR3 has 12 residues. The germline V and J ends were trimmed by 0 bases and 7 bases, with 7 bases remaining between them. As DNA, the CDR3 is TGTGCCAGCAGCTTGGGTTTGAGTGAAGCTTTCTTT. Protein: CASSLGLSEAFF.

This chain uses TRBV19 with TRBJ2-1; D call uncertain. Trimming cost V 5 bases and J 0 bases, with 14 bases left between them. CDR3 length equals 16 residues. Looked up from germline, CDR1 is LNHDA and CDR2 is SQIVND (reference sequence). The CDR3 DNA reads as TGTGCCAGTAGTGTTAGTTACCCCAACTCCTACAATGAGCAGTTCTTC. Protein sequence: CASSVSYPNSYNEQFF.

The chain combines TRBV5-1 with TRBJ1-1; D is unresolved. Trimming took 9 bases from V and 3 from J, leaving 12 bases between them. Germline V gene lookup returns CDR1 SGHRS and CDR2 YFSETQ. The CDR3 is made up of 12 amino acids. CDR3 loop: CATRYGDTEAFF. In DNA form, the CDR3 reads TGCGCCACCAGATATGGAGACACTGAAGCTTTCTTT.

The chain uses TRBV7-9 and TRBJ1-2; TRBD1 matches 10 bases. Trimming took 4 bases from V and 2 from J; bases not matched to a gene: 4. Germline V gene sequence: CDR1 SEHNR, CDR2 FQNEAQ (reference sequence). This CDR3 spans 15 amino acids. The CDR3 loop is CASSSGQGVNYGYTF. CDR3 bases: TGTGCCAGCAGCTCCGGACAGGGGGTAAACTATGGCTACACCTTC.

The rearrangement links TRBV18 to TRBJ2-3; 10 nucleotides align to TRBD1. Germline CDR1 KGHSH, CDR2 LQKENI. The CDR3 contains 16 residues. With 3 bases clipped from V and 4 bases from J, the junction kept 7 bases outside the gene matches. CDR3 in amino acids: CASSPQMDRGSDTQYF. Here the CDR3 DNA reads TGTGCCAGCTCACCCCAAATGGACAGGGGGTCAGATACGCAGTATTTT.

The chain couples TRBV11-3 to TRBJ1-6; the match to TRBD1 covers 10 bases. V was pared by 4 bases and J by 6 bases, with 3 bases of the junction left unmatched. Germline V CDR1 and CDR2: SGHNT, YENEEA. The CDR3 covers 15 residues. CDR3 amino acids: CASSSGTGVNSPLHF. In DNA form, the CDR3 reads TGTGCCAGCAGCTCCGGGACAGGGGTTAATTCACCCCTCCACTTT. Full variable domain (outside the CDR3, taken from reference TRBV11-3 and TRBJ1-6): EAGVVQSPRYKIIEKKQPVAFWCNPISGHNTLYWYLQNLGQGPELLIRYENEEAVDDSQLPKDRFSAERLKGVDSTLKIQPAELGDSAVYLCASSSGTGVNSPLHFGNGTRLTVT.

The genes are TRBV14 and TRBJ1-2; tentatively, D is TRBD1 (5 bases). V was trimmed by 4 bases and J by 6 bases, leaving 21 bases between them. Looked up from germline, CDR1 is SGHDN and CDR2 is FVKESK. This CDR3 region has 16 residues. CDR3 protein: CASSLVGRGSRNGYTF. The CDR3 coding sequence is TGTGCCAGCAGCCTAGTAGGTAGGGGTTCGAGGAATGGCTACACCTTC.

This clone was detected only once. The CDR3 DNA reads TGTGCCAGCAGTCTCCGGACAGGGGCGGGACAGCCCCAGCATTTT. This translates into CASSLRTGAGQPQHF. The gene calls are TRBV28 and TRBJ1-5; 9 bases are a match to TRBD1. The V segment lost 5 bases and the J segment 7 bases; nucleotides outside the gene matches: 9. This CDR3 spans 15 amino acids. Germline assignment: CDR1 MDHEN and CDR2 SYDVKM.